The rows below give T cell receptor beta chains drawn from one sample of a study of T cells expressing NK-cell markers. For each CDR3 protein, TCRdb gives one entry from its re-call of the 5' RACE reads, without DNA. The sample data list some 440,000 distinct CDR3 sequences. The sample comprised blood T cells: a sorted CD56 or NKG2C T cell subset, CD4+ or CD8+ T cells, or bulk PBMC T cells (not recorded which). These TCRs come from a woman in her forties or fifties in good health. Each CDR3 is given with its conserved first and last residue. Each record gives: V gene, J gene, CDR3 protein.

>TRBV12-3/TRBV12-4|TRBJ2-1
CASSSSFEQFF
>TRBV11-3|TRBJ2-7
CASSQPDSYEQYF
>TRBV20-1|TRBJ1-2
CSAQPVLNYGYTF
>TRBV6-6|TRBJ1-2
CASRQGTGGASNYGYTF
>TRBV12-3/TRBV12-4|TRBJ2-1
CASGLAGGSYNEQFF
>TRBV5-1|TRBJ2-1
CASSFPRGAYNEQFF
>TRBV12-3/TRBV12-4|TRBJ2-4
CASSFRDRGIQYF
>TRBV29-1|TRBJ1-1
CSAGTAMQAFF
>TRBV12-5|TRBJ1-4
CASGLGQTEKLFF
>TRBV12-3/TRBV12-4|TRBJ1-5
CASSLGRSTNQPQHF
>TRBV12-5|TRBJ2-3
CASGLVLAGGTDTQYF
>TRBV21-1|TRBJ2-5
CASSKATYRTQYF
>TRBV5-1|TRBJ2-7
CASSLARSGLAGGPSSYEQYF
>TRBV2|TRBJ2-2
CASSEDFRGELFF
>TRBV2|TRBJ2-5
CASSVPPSSGRARTQYF
>TRBV24-1|TRBJ2-3
CATSDFTGGGTDTQYF
>TRBV23-1|TRBJ2-2
CASSQSPRQGRPGSCFF
>TRBV7-9|TRBJ2-7
CASSLALDPATGRTYEQYF
>TRBV20-1|TRBJ1-2
CSATHTGGDGYTF